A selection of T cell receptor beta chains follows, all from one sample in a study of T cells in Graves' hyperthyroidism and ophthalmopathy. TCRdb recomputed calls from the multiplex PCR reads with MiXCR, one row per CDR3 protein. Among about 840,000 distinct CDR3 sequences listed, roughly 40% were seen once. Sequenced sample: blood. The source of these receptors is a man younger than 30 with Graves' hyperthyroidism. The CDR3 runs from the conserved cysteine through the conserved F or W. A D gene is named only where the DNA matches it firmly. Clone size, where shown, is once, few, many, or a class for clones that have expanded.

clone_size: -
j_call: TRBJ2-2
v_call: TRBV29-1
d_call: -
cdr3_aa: CSVPRQNTGELFF
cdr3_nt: TGCAGCGTTCCCCGGCAGAACACCGGGGAGCTGTTTTTT

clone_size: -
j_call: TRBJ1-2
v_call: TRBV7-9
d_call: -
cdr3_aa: CASSLEAGENGYTF
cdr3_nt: TGTGCCAGCAGCTTGGAGGCGGGGGAGAATGGCTACACCTTC

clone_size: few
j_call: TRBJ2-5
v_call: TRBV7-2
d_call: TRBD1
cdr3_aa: CASSPSGQGNWFSETQYF
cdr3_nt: TGTGCCAGCAGCCCCTCGGGACAGGGGAATTGGTTTTCGGAGACCCAGTACTTC

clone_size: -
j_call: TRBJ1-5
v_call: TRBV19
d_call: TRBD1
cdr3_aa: CASSPSPRTGVDQPQHF
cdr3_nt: TGTGCCAGTAGCCCCTCGCCCCGGACAGGGGTGGATCAGCCCCAGCATTTT

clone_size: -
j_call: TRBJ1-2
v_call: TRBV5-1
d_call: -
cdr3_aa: CASSPDPSNYGYTF
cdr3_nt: TGCGCCAGCAGCCCGGACCCCTCTAACTATGGCTACACCTTC

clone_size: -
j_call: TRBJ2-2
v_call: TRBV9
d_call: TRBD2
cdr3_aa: CASSDLAATDGELFF
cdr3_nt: TGTGCCAGCAGCGACCTAGCGGCCACGGACGGGGAGCTGTTTTTT

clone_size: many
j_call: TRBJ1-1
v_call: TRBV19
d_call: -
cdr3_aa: CASSMWAEAFF
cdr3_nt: TGTGCCAGTAGTATGTGGGCTGAAGCTTTCTTT

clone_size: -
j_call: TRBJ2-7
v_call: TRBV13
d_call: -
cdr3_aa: CASSLAAGKPYEQYF
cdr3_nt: TGTGCCAGCAGCTTGGCGGCAGGGAAGCCCTACGAGCAGTACTTC

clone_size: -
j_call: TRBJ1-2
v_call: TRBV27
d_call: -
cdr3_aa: CASSSRRGGYTF
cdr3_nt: TGTGCCAGCAGTTCCCGCCGTGGAGGCTACACCTTC

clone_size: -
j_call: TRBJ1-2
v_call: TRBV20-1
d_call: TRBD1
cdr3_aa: CSARFWTGELSNYGYTF
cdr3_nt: TGCAGTGCTAGGTTTTGGACAGGGGAACTTTCTAACTATGGCTACACCTTC

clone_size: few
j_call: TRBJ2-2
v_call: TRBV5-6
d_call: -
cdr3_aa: CASSITSGTGELFF
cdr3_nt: TGTGCCAGCAGCATTACGTCGGGGACCGGGGAGCTGTTTTTT

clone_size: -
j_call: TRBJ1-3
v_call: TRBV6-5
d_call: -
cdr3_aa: CASSSLQGNTIYF
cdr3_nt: TGTGCCAGCAGTTCCCTACAGGGAAACACCATATATTTT

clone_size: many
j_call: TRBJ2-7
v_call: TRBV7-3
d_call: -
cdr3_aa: CASSPYGGPYEQYF
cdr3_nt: TGTGCCAGCAGCCCCTACGGAGGCCCCTACGAGCAGTACTTC

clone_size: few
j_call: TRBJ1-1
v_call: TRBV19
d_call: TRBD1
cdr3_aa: CASSIKLDRRTEAFF
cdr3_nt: TGTGCCAGTAGTATAAAATTGGACAGGAGGACTGAAGCTTTCTTT

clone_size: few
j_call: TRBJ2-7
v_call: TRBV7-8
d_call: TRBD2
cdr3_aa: CASSLMSSGRYEQYF
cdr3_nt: TGTGCCAGCAGCTTAATGTCTAGCGGGAGATACGAGCAGTACTTC

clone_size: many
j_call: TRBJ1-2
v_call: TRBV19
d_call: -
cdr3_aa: CASSKASYYGYTF
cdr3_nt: TGTGCCAGTAGTAAGGCCAGTTACTATGGCTACACCTTC